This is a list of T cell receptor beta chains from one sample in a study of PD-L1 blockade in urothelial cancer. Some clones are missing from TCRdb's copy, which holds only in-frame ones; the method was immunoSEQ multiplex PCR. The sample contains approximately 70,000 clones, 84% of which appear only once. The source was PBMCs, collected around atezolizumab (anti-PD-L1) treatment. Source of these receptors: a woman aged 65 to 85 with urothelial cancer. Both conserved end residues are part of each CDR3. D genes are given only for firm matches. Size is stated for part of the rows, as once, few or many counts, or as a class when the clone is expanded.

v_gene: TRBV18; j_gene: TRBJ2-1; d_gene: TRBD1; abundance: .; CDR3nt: TGTGCCAGCACCGGACAGGGTGGCAATGAGCAGTTCTTC; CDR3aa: CASTGQGGNEQFF
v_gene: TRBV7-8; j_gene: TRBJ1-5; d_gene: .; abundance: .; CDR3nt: TGTGCCAGCAGCTTAGACACAGGGTTCAATCAGCCCCAGCATTTT; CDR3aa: CASSLDTGFNQPQHF
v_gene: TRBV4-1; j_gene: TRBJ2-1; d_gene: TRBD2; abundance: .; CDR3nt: TGCGCCAGCAGCCAGATGCCCGGGACTAGCGGTGTGAAACTACTCCGGGGTGAGCAGTTCTTC; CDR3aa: CASSQMPGTSGVKLLRGEQFF
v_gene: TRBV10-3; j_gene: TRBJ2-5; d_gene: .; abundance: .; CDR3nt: TGTGCCATCAGTGTTCTGTCCGGGGAGACCCAGTACTTC; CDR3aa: CAISVLSGETQYF
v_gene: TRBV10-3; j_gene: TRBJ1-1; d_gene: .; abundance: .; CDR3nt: TGTGCCATCAGCCCATCACAGGGTAGCACTGAAGCTTTCTTT; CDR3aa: CAISPSQGSTEAFF
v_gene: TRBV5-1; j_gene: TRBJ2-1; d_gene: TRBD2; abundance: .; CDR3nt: TGCGCCAGCAGCCAATTAGCGGGGGGGTACAATGAGCAGTTCTTC; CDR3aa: CASSQLAGGYNEQFF
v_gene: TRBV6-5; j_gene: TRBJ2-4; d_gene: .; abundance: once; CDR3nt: TGTGCCAGCAACCCCTCCGGGGGAAAAAACATTCAGTACTTC; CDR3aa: CASNPSGGKNIQYF
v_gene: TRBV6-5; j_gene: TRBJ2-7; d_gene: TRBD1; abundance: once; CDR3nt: TGTGCCAGCAGTTACTCCTACAGGGGATCCTACGAGCAGTACTTC; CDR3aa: CASSYSYRGSYEQYF
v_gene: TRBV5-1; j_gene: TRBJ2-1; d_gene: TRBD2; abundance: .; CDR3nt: TGCGCCAGCAGCTTGGAGGGCGCGAGCGGGAGAGTGGTGAATGAGCAGTTCTTC; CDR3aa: CASSLEGASGRVVNEQFF
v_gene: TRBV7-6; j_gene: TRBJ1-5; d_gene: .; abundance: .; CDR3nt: TGTGCCAGCAGCTTAGCAGGGGTCGGTAATCAGCCCCAGCATTTT; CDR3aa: CASSLAGVGNQPQHF
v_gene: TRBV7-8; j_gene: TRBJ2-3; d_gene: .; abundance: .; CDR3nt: TGTGCCAGCAGCGCTCAGGGCAAGCCCACAGATACGCAGTATTTT; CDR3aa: CASSAQGKPTDTQYF
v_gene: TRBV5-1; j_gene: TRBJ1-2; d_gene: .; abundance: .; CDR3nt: TGCGCCAGCAGCGAGGTAGAGGACTATGGCTACACCTTC; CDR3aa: CASSEVEDYGYTF
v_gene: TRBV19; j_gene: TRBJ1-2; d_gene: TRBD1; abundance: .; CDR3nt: TGTGCCAGTAGTATATGGGGGGACAGGGGCGGCTATGGCTACACCTTC; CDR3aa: CASSIWGDRGGYGYTF
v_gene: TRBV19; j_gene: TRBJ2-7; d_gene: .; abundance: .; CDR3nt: TGTGCCAGTAGTGAGATAGCGGACACTGACTACGAGCAGTACTTC; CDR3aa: CASSEIADTDYEQYF
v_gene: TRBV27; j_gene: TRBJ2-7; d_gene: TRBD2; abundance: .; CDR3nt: TGTGCCAGCAGTCCCACAGCACTAGCGGGCGCTTACGAGCAGTACTTC; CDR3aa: CASSPTALAGAYEQYF
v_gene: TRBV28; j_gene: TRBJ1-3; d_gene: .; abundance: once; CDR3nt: TGTGCCATACACAGGGTTGGCTCTGGAAACACCATATATTTT; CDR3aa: CAIHRVGSGNTIYF
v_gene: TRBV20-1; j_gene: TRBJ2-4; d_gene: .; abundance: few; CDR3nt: TGCAGTCCCCCCGGCCAGGACATTCAGTACTTC; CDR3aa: CSPPGQDIQYF
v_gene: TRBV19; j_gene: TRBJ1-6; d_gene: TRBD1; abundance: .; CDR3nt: TGTGCCAGTAGCGACTCGGGACAGATAGATCACTCACCCCTCCACTTT; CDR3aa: CASSDSGQIDHSPLHF
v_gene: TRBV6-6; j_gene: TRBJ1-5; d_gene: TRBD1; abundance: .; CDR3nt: TGTGCCAGCAGGCAGACAGGGGGTGTCAATCAGCCCCAGCATTTT; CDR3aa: CASRQTGGVNQPQHF
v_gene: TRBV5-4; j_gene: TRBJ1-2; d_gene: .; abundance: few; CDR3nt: TGTGCCAGCAGCTTGCGTCAGGGCCTTTATGGCTACACCTTC; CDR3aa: CASSLRQGLYGYTF
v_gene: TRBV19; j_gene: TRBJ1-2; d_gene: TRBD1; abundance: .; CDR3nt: TGTGCCAGTAGCACAGGGGATGAAGGCTACACCTTC; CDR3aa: CASSTGDEGYTF
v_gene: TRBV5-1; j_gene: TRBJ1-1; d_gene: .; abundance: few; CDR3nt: TGCGCCAGCAGCTTTTCAGGGAACACTGAAGCTTTCTTT; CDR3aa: CASSFSGNTEAFF
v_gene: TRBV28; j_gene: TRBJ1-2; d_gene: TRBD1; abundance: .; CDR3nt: TGTGCCAGCAGTCCCCAGGGGGCCGGAGGCTATGGCTACACCTTC; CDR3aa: CASSPQGAGGYGYTF
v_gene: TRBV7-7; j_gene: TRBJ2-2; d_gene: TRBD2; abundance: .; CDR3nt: TGTGCCAGCAGCTTGACCCGGGGGGGTCACGGGGAGCTGTTTTTT; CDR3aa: CASSLTRGGHGELFF
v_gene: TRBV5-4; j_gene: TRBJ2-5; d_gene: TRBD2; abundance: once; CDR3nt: TGTGCCAGCAGCCCTGCCCCTGGACTAGCGGGACAAGAGACCCAGTACTTC; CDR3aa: CASSPAPGLAGQETQYF
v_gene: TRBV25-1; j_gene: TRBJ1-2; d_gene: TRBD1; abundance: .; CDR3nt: TGTGCCAGCAGTGACCAGGTCGGACAGGGGCCCAATGGCTACACCTTC; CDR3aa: CASSDQVGQGPNGYTF
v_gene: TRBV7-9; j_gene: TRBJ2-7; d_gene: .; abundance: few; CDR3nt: TGTGCCAGCAGCTTAGGGACAGCTGGAGAGCAGTACTTC; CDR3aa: CASSLGTAGEQYF
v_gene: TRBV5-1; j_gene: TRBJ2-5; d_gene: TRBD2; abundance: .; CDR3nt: TGCGCCAGCAGACAGGGACTAGCGGAGTACCAAGAGACCCAGTACTTC; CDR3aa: CASRQGLAEYQETQYF
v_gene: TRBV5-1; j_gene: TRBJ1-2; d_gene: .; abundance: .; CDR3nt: TGCGCCAGCAGCGTGTTTTACAGCGGAAAAAACTATGGCTACACCTTC; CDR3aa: CASSVFYSGKNYGYTF
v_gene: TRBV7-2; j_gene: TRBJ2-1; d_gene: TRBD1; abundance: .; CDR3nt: TGTGCCAGCAGCTTAAGGTGGCAGCGAAGGACAGGGTTCAATGAGCAGTTCTTC; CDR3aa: CASSLRWQRRTGFNEQFF
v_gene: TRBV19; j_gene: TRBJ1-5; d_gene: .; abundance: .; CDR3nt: TGTGCCAGTAGTATGGGGCGGCAGAGCAATCAGCCCCAGCATTTT; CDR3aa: CASSMGRQSNQPQHF
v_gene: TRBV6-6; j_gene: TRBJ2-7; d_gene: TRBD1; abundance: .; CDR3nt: TGTGCCAGCAGTTTGAGGACAGGGGGCGCCTCCTACGAGCAGTACTTC; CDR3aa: CASSLRTGGASYEQYF
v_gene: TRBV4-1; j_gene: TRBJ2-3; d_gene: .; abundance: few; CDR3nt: TGCGCCAGCAGCCCATACGGACTAAGCACAGATACGCAGTATTTT; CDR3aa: CASSPYGLSTDTQYF
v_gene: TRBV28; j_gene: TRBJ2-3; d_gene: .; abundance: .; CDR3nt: TGTGCCAGCTCCCATCCCATGGATACGCAGTATTTT; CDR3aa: CASSHPMDTQYF
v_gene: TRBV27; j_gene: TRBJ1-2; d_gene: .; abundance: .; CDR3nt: TGTGCCAGCAGTTCATGGACAGAAACTAACTATGGCTACACCTTC; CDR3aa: CASSSWTETNYGYTF
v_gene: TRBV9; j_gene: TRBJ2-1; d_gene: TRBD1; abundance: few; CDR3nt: TGTGCCAGCAGCAGATCCGGGACAGGATACAATGAGCAGTTCTTC; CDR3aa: CASSRSGTGYNEQFF
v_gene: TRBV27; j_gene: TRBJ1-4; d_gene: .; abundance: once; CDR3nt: TGTGCCAGCAGGGGGGGGGCTAATGAAAAACTGTTTTTT; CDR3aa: CASRGGANEKLFF
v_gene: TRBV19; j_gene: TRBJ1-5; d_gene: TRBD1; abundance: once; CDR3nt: TGTGCCAGTAGTATATTTTCCCCGGACAGGCCTTATAGCAATCAGCCCCAGCATTTT; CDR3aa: CASSIFSPDRPYSNQPQHF
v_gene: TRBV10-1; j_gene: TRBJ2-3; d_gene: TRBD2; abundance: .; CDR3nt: TGCGCCAGCAGTGGACTGGCGGGGGGCACAGATACGCAGTATTTT; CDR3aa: CASSGLAGGTDTQYF
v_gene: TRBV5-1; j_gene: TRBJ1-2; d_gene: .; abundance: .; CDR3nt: TGCGCCAGCAGCGCCGATACAGGCGGCTACACCTTC; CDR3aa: CASSADTGGYTF
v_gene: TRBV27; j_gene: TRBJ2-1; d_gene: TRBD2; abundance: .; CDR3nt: TGTGCCAGCAGCCCGGGACTAGCGGGAGGTAATGAGCAGTTCTTC; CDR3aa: CASSPGLAGGNEQFF
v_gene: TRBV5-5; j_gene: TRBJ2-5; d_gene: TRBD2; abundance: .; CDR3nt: TGTGCCAGCAGCCCGGGACTAGCACGGCAAGAGACCCAGTACTTC; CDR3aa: CASSPGLARQETQYF
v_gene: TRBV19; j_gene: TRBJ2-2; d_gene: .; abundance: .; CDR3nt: TGTGCCAGTAGTCCCCGACTAGGCTCGGGCACCGGGGAGCTGTTTTTT; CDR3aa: CASSPRLGSGTGELFF
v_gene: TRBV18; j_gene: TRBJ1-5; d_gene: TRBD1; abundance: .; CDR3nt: TGTGCCAGCTCACCCTTACAGGGGAGCCAGCCCCAGCATTTT; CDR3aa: CASSPLQGSQPQHF
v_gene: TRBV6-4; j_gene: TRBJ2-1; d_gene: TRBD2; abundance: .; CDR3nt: TGTGCCAGCAGTGGACTAGCGGGGGCGTACAATGAGCAGTTCTTC; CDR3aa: CASSGLAGAYNEQFF
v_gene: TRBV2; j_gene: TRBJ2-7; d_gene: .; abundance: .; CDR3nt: TGTGCCAGCAGACCCTTACAGGGATATTCCTACGAGCAGTACTTC; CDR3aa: CASRPLQGYSYEQYF
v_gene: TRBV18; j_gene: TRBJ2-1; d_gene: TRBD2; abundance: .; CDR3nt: TGTGCCAGCTCACTAGTGGAGCGGGGGGACGACAATGAGCAGTTCTTC; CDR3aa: CASSLVERGDDNEQFF
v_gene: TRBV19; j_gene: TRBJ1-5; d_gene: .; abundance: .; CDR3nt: TGTGCCAGTAGTATCGGCGCGACAAACAGCAATCAGCCCCAGCATTTT; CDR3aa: CASSIGATNSNQPQHF
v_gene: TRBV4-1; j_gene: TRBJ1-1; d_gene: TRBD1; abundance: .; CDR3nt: TGCGCCAGCAGCCAAGGACCTCTCAGGGGGATGAACACTGAAGCTTTCTTT; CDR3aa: CASSQGPLRGMNTEAFF
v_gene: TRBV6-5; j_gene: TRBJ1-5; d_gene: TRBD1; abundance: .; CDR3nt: TGTGCCACCGCCGGGACAGGGGGGGCTCAGCCCCAGCATTTT; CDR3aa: CATAGTGGAQPQHF
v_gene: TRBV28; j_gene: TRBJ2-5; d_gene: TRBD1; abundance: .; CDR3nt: TGTGCCAGCAGTTTTGGGGGGACAGGTCAACAAGAGACCCAGTACTTC; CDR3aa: CASSFGGTGQQETQYF